A selection of T cell receptor beta chains follows, all from one sample in a study of blood T cell repertoires in COVID-19. Clones were sequenced by immunoSEQ multiplex PCR, and TCRdb holds only the in-frame ones, with some missing. The sample lists around 220,000 clones, around 90% occurring once. Sequenced material: PBMCs or T cells enriched from blood (not recorded which). Receptor source: a woman in her 30s with acute COVID-19. The CDR3 runs from the conserved cysteine through the conserved F or W. A D gene is named only where the DNA matches it firmly. A clone size is listed for some rows: how often the clone was seen (once, few, many), or a class if it is expanded.

j_gene | abundance | d_gene | v_gene | CDR3aa | CDR3nt
TRBJ2-7 | NA | NA | TRBV7-2 | CASSLDTGSYEQYF | TGTGCCAGCAGCTTAGATACAGGGTCCTACGAGCAGTACTTC
TRBJ2-2 | NA | TRBD1 | TRBV29-1 | CSVEDRTGLNTGELFF | TGCAGCGTTGAAGATCGGACAGGGCTGAACACCGGGGAGCTGTTTTTT
TRBJ1-4 | once | TRBD1 | TRBV5-1 | CASSLSTGSGEKLFF | TGCGCCAGCAGCTTGTCGACAGGGAGTGGTGAAAAACTGTTTTTT
TRBJ2-3 | NA | NA | TRBV27 | CASSLAGWADTQYF | TGTGCCAGCAGTTTAGCAGGGTGGGCAGATACGCAGTATTTT
TRBJ1-3 | NA | NA | TRBV7-9 | CASSLGGLRTGNTIYF | TGTGCCAGCAGCTTAGGGGGCCTACGGACTGGAAACACCATATATTTT
TRBJ1-2 | NA | NA | TRBV28 | CASSLWNRVESYGYTF | TGTGCCAGCAGTTTGTGGAACAGGGTGGAATCCTATGGCTACACCTTC
TRBJ2-4 | NA | NA | TRBV3-1/TRBV3-2 | CASSRGKGGKNIQYF | TGTGCCAGCAGCCGCGGGAAAGGTGGAAAAAACATTCAGTACTTC
TRBJ1-2 | NA | TRBD1 | TRBV7-2 | CASSPHRQGSFGYTF | TGTGCCAGCAGCCCCCACCGACAGGGCTCTTTTGGCTACACCTTC
TRBJ2-2 | NA | NA | TRBV5-1 | CASSLGWNTGANTGELFF | TGCGCCAGCAGCTTGGGATGGAACACGGGTGCGAACACCGGGGAGCTGTTTTTT
TRBJ2-1 | NA | TRBD1 | TRBV2 | CASSRQGRSYNEQFF | TGTGCCAGCAGTCGACAGGGCCGCTCCTACAATGAGCAGTTCTTC
TRBJ1-4 | once | NA | TRBV30 | CAWSVGEGGEKLFF | TGTGCCTGGAGTGTAGGGGAGGGAGGGGAAAAACTGTTTTTT
TRBJ2-7 | NA | NA | TRBV2 | CASGGPPRGNPYEQYF | TGTGCCAGCGGCGGCCCCCCCCGGGGAAACCCCTACGAGCAGTACTTC
TRBJ2-2 | NA | NA | TRBV14 | CASSQDVTGPTGELFF | TGTGCCAGCAGCCAAGACGTAACAGGTCCCACCGGGGAGCTGTTTTTT
TRBJ2-1 | NA | TRBD1 | TRBV2 | CASREHIWTGDDEQFF | TGTGCCAGCAGGGAACACATTTGGACAGGGGATGATGAGCAGTTCTTC
TRBJ1-2 | NA | TRBD1 | TRBV7-8 | CASSPRQGARGYTF | TGTGCCAGCAGCCCAAGACAGGGGGCAAGGGGCTACACCTTC
TRBJ2-1 | NA | TRBD2 | TRBV7-2 | CASSRDGGSSYNEQFF | TGTGCCAGCAGCAGAGACGGGGGGAGCTCCTACAATGAGCAGTTCTTC
TRBJ2-5 | NA | NA | TRBV3-1/TRBV3-2 | CASSQGSLSVSETQYF | TGTGCCAGCAGCCAAGGGTCATTAAGCGTTTCTGAGACCCAGTACTTC
TRBJ2-7 | NA | NA | TRBV4-1 | CASSQPRGEQYF | TGCGCCAGCAGCCAGCCCAGGGGCGAGCAGTACTTC
TRBJ1-2 | once | TRBD1 | TRBV5-1 | CASSPPGQKIYTF | TGCGCCAGCAGCCCTCCGGGACAGAAGATCTACACCTTC
TRBJ1-5 | NA | NA | TRBV28 | CAITVAGARQPQHF | TGTGCCATCACCGTGGCGGGGGCGCGTCAGCCCCAGCATTTT
TRBJ1-2 | once | NA | TRBV28 | CASSYGGSVYGYTF | TGTGCCAGCAGTTACGGGGGATCGGTGTATGGCTACACCTTC
TRBJ2-7 | NA | NA | TRBV27 | CASSGKRDSPSYEQYF | TGTGCCAGCAGTGGCAAAAGGGACTCACCCTCCTACGAGCAGTACTTC
TRBJ1-4 | NA | TRBD1 | TRBV6-5 | CASSKSGGTNEKLFF | TGTGCCAGCAGTAAATCAGGGGGCACTAATGAAAAACTGTTTTTT
TRBJ2-1 | many | NA | TRBV5-1 | CASSLEVLADEQFF | TGCGCCAGCAGCTTGGAGGTCCTAGCTGATGAGCAGTTCTTC
TRBJ2-2 | NA | TRBD1 | TRBV7-9 | CASSPWLGGITGELFF | TGTGCCAGCAGCCCGTGGTTAGGGGGCATCACCGGGGAGCTGTTTTTT
TRBJ2-3 | NA | TRBD2 | TRBV19 | CASSMGLAGGTPHSRDTQYF | TGTGCCAGTAGTATGGGACTAGCGGGGGGGACACCCCACAGTAGAGATACGCAGTATTTT
TRBJ2-2 | NA | NA | TRBV4-1 | CASSQEWRDLSPGELFF | TGCGCCAGCAGCCAAGAGTGGCGGGACCTATCGCCCGGGGAGCTGTTTTTT
TRBJ1-1 | NA | TRBD1 | TRBV6-2/TRBV6-3 | CASSLETGGANEAFF | TGTGCCAGCAGTTTGGAGACAGGGGGGGCCAATGAAGCTTTCTTT
TRBJ1-5 | NA | NA | TRBV28 | CASGLGINQPQHF | TGTGCCAGCGGGCTGGGTATCAATCAGCCCCAGCATTTT
TRBJ1-5 | NA | NA | TRBV6-2/TRBV6-3 | CASSLLGGNQPQHF | TGTGCCAGCAGTTTATTAGGGGGTAATCAGCCCCAGCATTTT
TRBJ1-2 | NA | TRBD1 | TRBV5-4 | CASSGTDLPNTF | TGTGCCAGCAGCGGGACAGACCTACCCAACACCTTC
TRBJ1-4 | NA | NA | TRBV28 | CASRPGGSHEKLFF | TGTGCCAGCAGGCCCGGCGGGAGTCATGAAAAACTGTTTTTT
TRBJ1-5 | NA | TRBD1 | TRBV2 | CASSDVGQGDQPQHF | TGTGCCAGCAGTGATGTTGGACAGGGCGATCAGCCCCAGCATTTT
TRBJ2-5 | once | NA | TRBV19 | CASRASPQETQYF | TGTGCCAGTCGAGCAAGTCCACAAGAGACCCAGTACTTC
TRBJ2-3 | NA | NA | TRBV5-1 | CASSSSGSPDTQYF | TGCGCCAGCAGTTCATCGGGATCCCCGGATACGCAGTATTTT
TRBJ1-5 | NA | TRBD1 | TRBV28 | CASSSPQGPRQPQHF | TGTGCCAGCAGTTCCCCACAGGGGCCGAGGCAGCCCCAGCATTTT
TRBJ1-1 | NA | NA | TRBV19 | CASTMGQGLTTEAFF | TGTGCCAGTACAATGGGGCAGGGGCTAACCACTGAAGCTTTCTTT
TRBJ2-7 | NA | TRBD2 | TRBV5-1 | CASSRSAGGYVDYEQYF | TGCGCCAGCAGCCGCAGCGCGGGGGGATATGTTGACTACGAGCAGTACTTC
TRBJ1-2 | few | TRBD1 | TRBV29-1 | CSVDRDGYTF | TGCAGCGTCGACAGGGACGGCTACACCTTC
TRBJ2-7 | NA | NA | TRBV7-9 | CASAPKYTYEQYF | TGTGCCAGCGCGCCCAAATATACCTACGAGCAGTACTTC
TRBJ1-1 | NA | TRBD1 | TRBV4-3 | CASSQAGQGWDTEAFF | TGCGCCAGCAGCCAAGCGGGACAGGGGTGGGACACTGAAGCTTTCTTT
TRBJ1-5 | NA | NA | TRBV6-2/TRBV6-3 | CASSLGAEGQLNQPQHF | TGTGCCAGCAGTTTGGGGGCCGAAGGACAGCTCAATCAGCCCCAGCATTTT
TRBJ2-1 | NA | NA | TRBV4-3 | CASSHPGNNEQFF | TGCGCCAGCAGCCATCCCGGGAACAATGAGCAGTTCTTC
TRBJ2-7 | NA | TRBD1 | TRBV28 | CASSRTGGSLEQYF | TGTGCCAGCAGTCGGACAGGGGGGAGCCTCGAGCAGTACTTC
TRBJ2-1 | once | TRBD2 | TRBV5-1 | CASSSTGLAHNEQFF | TGCGCCAGCAGCTCAACGGGACTAGCTCACAATGAGCAGTTCTTC
TRBJ1-6 | NA | TRBD1 | TRBV5-1 | CASSLGQGGSPLHF | TGCGCCAGCAGCTTGGGACAGGGAGGATCACCCCTCCACTTT
TRBJ2-2 | NA | NA | TRBV5-6 | CASSTALVSGELFF | TGTGCCAGCAGCACCGCACTAGTTTCCGGGGAGCTGTTTTTT
TRBJ2-2 | NA | NA | TRBV4-3 | CASSQGTQGGELFF | TGCGCCAGCAGCCAAGGGACGCAGGGAGGGGAGCTGTTTTTT
TRBJ1-4 | NA | NA | TRBV15 | CATSRVAAAVLFF | TGTGCCACCAGCAGAGTAGCGGCGGCAGTACTGTTTTTT
TRBJ1-5 | NA | NA | TRBV7-9 | CASSSRNQPQHF | TGTGCCAGCAGCTCCAGAAATCAGCCCCAGCATTTT
TRBJ1-1 | NA | TRBD1 | TRBV12-5 | CASGLGKRDSEAFF | TGTGCTAGTGGTTTGGGAAAGAGGGACAGCGAAGCTTTCTTT
TRBJ1-2 | NA | NA | TRBV14 | CASSQDEGRTYGYTF | TGTGCCAGCAGCCAAGACGAAGGGAGAACCTATGGCTACACCTTC
TRBJ2-1 | NA | NA | TRBV9 | CASSEKGGRGRPGYNEQFF | TGTGCCAGCAGCGAAAAAGGGGGCAGGGGGAGGCCAGGCTACAATGAGCAGTTCTTC
TRBJ2-1 | once | TRBD2 | TRBV7-7 | CASSPLLAGLNNEQFF | TGTGCTAGCAGCCCGCTACTAGCGGGTCTCAACAATGAGCAGTTCTTC
TRBJ2-2 | NA | TRBD2 | TRBV2 | CASSLAGGPAGELFF | TGTGCCAGCAGTCTAGCGGGAGGGCCCGCCGGGGAGCTGTTTTTT
TRBJ2-5 | NA | NA | TRBV7-9 | CASSGQGLQETQYF | TGTGCCAGCAGCGGGCAGGGCTTACAAGAGACCCAGTACTTC
TRBJ2-3 | once | NA | TRBV20-1 | CSASRGDTQYF | TGCAGTGCTAGCAGGGGTGATACGCAGTATTTT
TRBJ1-5 | few | NA | TRBV11-2 | CASSPGQLPNQPQHF | TGTGCCAGCAGCCCCGGACAGTTACCCAATCAGCCCCAGCATTTT
TRBJ1-1 | NA | NA | TRBV4-3 | CASSQGGRTEAFF | TGCGCCAGCAGCCAAGGCGGGAGGACTGAAGCTTTCTTT